One sample yielded the 15 T cell receptor beta chains listed below, sequenced in a study of Ad26.COV2.S vaccination and SARS-CoV-2 variants. Treatment described: 15 to 20 received Ad26.COV2.S at low or high dose, single or two shots; about five received placebo; per-sample allocation not given. Samples came from day 63 after the first vaccine or placebo injection. Clones were read by immunoSEQ multiplex PCR, and TCRdb kept only the in-frame ones, dropping some. This table has fewer than 800,000 clones, 89% appearing once. Sequenced material: peripheral blood, taken in a trial of Ad26.COV2.S vaccine versus placebo. These receptors came from a person aged 18-65 years who received the Ad26.COV2.S COVID-19 vaccine or a placebo.

V usage is TRBV12-3 or TRBV12-4 and J usage is TRBJ1-1; D remains unclear. V dropped 5 bases and J dropped 1 base, with 8 bases sitting between them. CDR3 length: 13 residues. The CDR3 DNA is TGTGCCAGCAGTGCGAGACAGAACACTGAAGCTTTCTTT. Translation: CASSARQNTEAFF.

This clone was found once. V and J are TRBV4-1 and TRBJ2-1; TRBD2 aligns across 10 bases. Trimming took 8 bases from V and 4 from J; bases not matched to a gene: 2. The CDR3 contains 13 residues. The germline CDR1 and CDR2 sequences are MGHRA and YSYEKL. CDR3 sequence: CASGSGGYNEQFF. CDR3 DNA: TGCGCCAGCGGTAGCGGGGGGTACAATGAGCAGTTCTTC.

This clone occurred many times. The chain couples TRBV4-2 to TRBJ2-7; D is possibly TRBD2 (6 bases). Germline V gene data show CDR1 as LGHNA and CDR2 as YNFKEQ. V dropped 1 base and J dropped 1 base, with 11 bases sitting between them. CDR3 length equals 15 residues. CDR3 amino acids: CASSQGRDASYEQYF. CDR3 DNA sequence: TGTGCCAGCAGCCAAGGGAGGGACGCTTCCTACGAGCAGTACTTC.

The chain couples TRBV10-3 to TRBJ2-7; no clear D gene. CDR1 and CDR2 (germline): ENHRY, SYGVKD. V was trimmed by 0 bases and J by 8 bases, leaving 8 bases between them. CDR3 length: 12 residues. This chain's CDR3 is CAISESSPQQYF. As DNA, the CDR3 is TGTGCCATCAGTGAGTCCAGTCCACAGCAGTACTTC.

The chain uses TRBV27 and TRBJ2-3, with a possible D match to TRBD2 (5 bases). The CDR3 is 15 amino acids. The germline V and J ends were trimmed by 6 bases and 6 bases, with 19 bases remaining between them. CDR1 and CDR2 from the germline V gene are MNHEY and SMNVEV (reference sequence). The chain's CDR3 is CASRTPGFWVDTQYF. The CDR3 coding sequence is TGTGCCAGCAGAACTCCGGGATTCTGGGTGGATACGCAGTATTTT.

The chain has TRBV7-7 and TRBJ2-5, with TRBD2 matching 11 bases. This CDR3 has 18 amino acids. Trimming cost V 0 bases and J 2 bases; bases outside gene matches: 8. Germline CDR1 reads SSHAT; CDR2 reads FNYEAQ (reference sequence). CDR3 bases: TGTGCCAGCAGCTTAGCGCGGCTAGCGGGGGGAGAACAAGAGACCCAGTACTTC. Encoded protein: CASSLARLAGGEQETQYF.

About this clone: The same CDR3 is also encoded by other DNA sequences in this sample. J is TRBJ2-7 and V is TRBV5-6; TRBD1 is a possible D gene (5 bases). The CDR3 has 13 residues. Trimming left V 0 bases short and J 2 bases short, with 6 bases between. Germline V CDR1 and CDR2: SGHDT, YYEEEE. CDR3 sequence: CASSLGRAYEQYF. CDR3 in DNA: TGTGCCAGCAGCTTGGGCAGGGCCTACGAGCAGTACTTC.

The rearrangement joins TRBV2 to TRBJ1-4; D is ambiguous. The CDR3 runs to 12 residues. The V gene's germline CDR1 is SNHLY and CDR2 FYNNEI. V shed 6 bases and J shed 0 bases, with 2 bases lying between them. CDR3 bases: TGTGCCAGCAGGACAACTAATGAAAAACTGTTTTTT. Translated, it gives CASRTTNEKLFF.

The rearrangement uses TRBV18 and TRBJ2-7; D is possibly TRBD1 (6 bases). This CDR3 is 16 amino acids long. V was clipped by 4 bases and J by 4 bases, with 20 bases between them. Germline CDR1 is KGHSH and CDR2 is LQKENI. CDR3 sequence: CASSRAGVGLTYEQYF. The CDR3 DNA follows: TGTGCCAGCTCACGCGCAGGGGTCGGCTTAACGTACGAGCAGTACTTC. Full variable domain (outside the CDR3, taken from reference TRBV18 and TRBJ2-7): NAGVMQNPRHLVRRRGQEARLRCSPMKGHSHVYWYRQLPEEGLKFMVYLQKENIIDESGMPKERFSAEFPKEGPSILRIQQVVRGDSAAYFCASSRAGVGLTYEQYFGPGTRLTVT.

V usage is TRBV19 and J usage is TRBJ1-1, with 9 bases matching TRBD1. J was trimmed by 0 bases and V by 4 bases; bases with no gene match: 6. CDR3 length: 16 amino acids. Germline CDR1 is LNHDA and CDR2 is SQIVND (reference sequence). This CDR3 reads CASSREGQGLNTEAFF. Here the CDR3 DNA reads TGTGCCAGTAGTAGGGAGGGACAGGGACTGAACACTGAAGCTTTCTTT.

This chain links TRBV10-3 with TRBJ2-3; D remains unclear. The V gene lost 3 bases and the J gene lost 2 bases, with 12 bases spanning the gap. Germline CDR1 is ENHRY and CDR2 is SYGVKD. The CDR3 has 15 residues. The CDR3 bases are TGTGCCATCAGTGACAGGTTAACTGTCACAGATACGCAGTATTTT. Translated: CAISDRLTVTDTQYF.

This sequence joins TRBV19 and TRBJ2-7, with D perhaps TRBD2 (5 bases). This CDR3 is built from 11 residues. Germline CDR1 and CDR2: LNHDA and SQIVND (reference sequence). The germline V and J ends were trimmed by 6 bases and 5 bases, with 8 bases remaining between them. CDR3 amino acids: CASSPSNEQYF. Here the CDR3 DNA reads TGTGCCAGTAGCCCTAGCAACGAGCAGTACTTC.

The V gene is TRBV27, the J gene TRBJ2-2; 8 bases line up with TRBD1. Unmatched junction bases numbered 6, after V lost 0 bases and J lost 6 bases. The CDR3 has 16 residues. CDR1 MNHEY and CDR2 SMNVEV come from the germline V gene (reference sequence). The CDR3 spells CASSLSPGRGPGELFF. The CDR3 DNA sequence: TGTGCCAGCAGTTTATCGCCCGGCAGGGGGCCCGGGGAGCTGTTTTTT.

The count of this clone is one. This rearrangement joins TRBV4-3 to TRBJ1-6, with D perhaps TRBD1 (6 bases). The CDR3 spans 18 residues. Trimming removed 8 bases from V and 1 base from J, with 21 bases in between. Per the germline V gene, CDR1 is LGHNA and CDR2 is YSLEER. This CDR3 is CASRTAATSSSYNSPLHF. In DNA, the CDR3 is TGCGCCAGCCGGACAGCAGCGACGAGTTCGTCCTATAATTCACCCCTCCACTTT.

The rearrangement uses TRBV5-6 and TRBJ2-2; 8 bases fit TRBD2. V lost 6 bases to trimming and J lost 5 bases; unmatched junction nucleotides: 9. This CDR3 has 15 residues. Looked up from germline, CDR1 is SGHDT and CDR2 is YYEEEE. Here the CDR3 reads CASIVGTSRTGELFF. The DNA of the CDR3 is TGTGCCAGCATCGTCGGGACTAGTCGTACCGGGGAGCTGTTTTTT.